These 16 T cell receptor beta chains were all obtained from the same sample, sequenced in a study of T cells in Graves' hyperthyroidism and ophthalmopathy. TCR beta CDR3 sequences were amplified from RNA transcripts. TCR CDR3 underwent first-round RT-PCR with the HTBI primer set. MiXCR, applied by TCRdb to the multiplex PCR reads, yields one record per CDR3 protein. Of about 700,000 distinct CDR3 sequences listed, 45% are singletons. Sequencing used peripheral blood or thyroid tissue (not recorded which). The receptors derive from an adult man with Graves' disease, either hyperthyroidism or ophthalmopathy (not recorded which).

J is TRBJ1-5 and V is TRBV24-1, with 7 nucleotides matching TRBD1. The CDR3 spans 16 residues. Germline trimming cut 7 bases from V and 0 bases from J; bases unmatched to any gene: 8. CDR1 is KGHDR and CDR2 is SFDVKD in the germline V gene. The CDR3: CATSSPTGFSNQPQHF. CDR3 bases: TGTGCCACCAGCAGCCCGACAGGGTTTAGCAATCAGCCCCAGCATTTT.

The gene calls are TRBV11-1 and TRBJ1-2; possibly TRBD1 for D (6 bases). CDR1 and CDR2 (germline): SGHAT, FQDESV (reference sequence). V was pared by 7 bases and J by 7 bases, with 10 bases between. CDR3 length: 11 residues. The CDR3, as DNA: TGTGCCAGCACGGACAGCCGTGGCTACACCTTC. Translation: CASTDSRGYTF.

In the case of this clonotype: One base away lies a much larger clone, so this may be a sequencing read error. The chain employs TRBV5-1 and TRBJ2-6; the D gene is possibly TRBD1 (5 bases). This CDR3 region has 14 residues. The germline V gene has CDR1 SGHRS and CDR2 YFSETQ. CDR3 in DNA: TGCGCCAGCGGACCCCAGGCTGGGGCCGACGTCCTGACTTTC. Residues: CASGPQAGADVLTF.

This clonotype was counted only a few times. The CDR3 loop is CASSIEGLAGGTAYEQYF. CDR3 DNA sequence: TGTGCCAGTAGTATAGAGGGACTAGCGGGAGGAACGGCCTACGAGCAGTACTTC. The rearrangement links TRBV19 to TRBJ2-7; 15 bases are a match to TRBD2. The junction had 5 bases not matched to a gene; V was cut back by 0 bases and J by 2 bases. The CDR3 runs to 18 residues. From germline, CDR1 is LNHDA and CDR2 SQIVND (reference sequence).

The chain uses TRBV20-1 and TRBJ2-7, with D unresolved. Germline assignment: CDR1 DFQATT and CDR2 SNEGSKA (reference sequence). Trimming pared 0 bases from V and 2 bases from J, leaving 11 bases between. The CDR3 contains 14 residues. This chain's CDR3 is CSARDGVGAYEQYF. As DNA, the CDR3 is TGCAGTGCTAGAGATGGCGTGGGCGCCTACGAGCAGTACTTC.

This clonotype was found once. Possible read error: a much larger clone is one base away. The gene calls are TRBV9 and TRBJ1-5; unclear D gene. Germline V lookup: CDR1 SGDLS, CDR2 YYNGEE. CDR3 length: 14 residues. The CDR3 loop is CAISPQSSNQPQHF. CDR3 in DNA: TGTGCCATCAGCCCCCAGAGTAGCAATCAGCCCCAGCATTTT.

This clonotype was recorded a few times. V usage is TRBV6-1 and J usage is TRBJ1-2, with TRBD1 matching over 9 bases. Trimming removed 4 bases from V and 2 bases from J; junction bases left unmatched: 5. This CDR3 spans 15 amino acids. Per germline, CDR1 MNHNS and CDR2 SASEGT. Here the CDR3 reads CASSGRQGVNYGYTF. In nucleotides, the CDR3 is TGTGCCAGCAGTGGGCGACAGGGGGTAAACTATGGCTACACCTTC.

V is TRBV7-9 and J is TRBJ2-7; either TRBD1 or TRBD2 may supply D (7 bases each). The CDR3 contains 15 residues. V was shortened by 5 bases and J by 6 bases, with 20 bases between the two germline ends. Germline-derived CDR1 and CDR2 are SEHNR and FQNEAQ (reference sequence). The CDR3 is CASSPSGGGAAEQYF. The DNA of the CDR3 is TGTGCCAGCAGCCCCTCAGGGGGGGGGGCGGCCGAGCAGTACTTC.

This chain connects TRBV20-1 to TRBJ2-7, with unresolved D. The V end was cut by 2 bases, the J end by 0 bases, with 11 bases between. This CDR3 has 14 amino acids. Per germline, CDR1 DFQATT and CDR2 SNEGSKA (reference sequence). The CDR3 DNA sequence: TGCAGTGCTAGAATTGGGGTGGGCTCCTACGAGCAGTACTTC. Encoded protein: CSARIGVGSYEQYF.

V usage is TRBV7-8 and J usage is TRBJ1-4; 9 bases line up with TRBD1. Germline trimming cut 5 bases from V and 10 bases from J; bases unmatched to any gene: 11. CDR3 size: 15 residues. Germline CDR1 and CDR2: SGHVS and FQNEAQ. The CDR3 DNA reads TGTGCCAGCAGCCCACAGACAGGGGGATCCGGAAAACTGTTTTTT. Translating it yields CASSPQTGGSGKLFF.

V is TRBV29-1 and J is TRBJ2-2; tentative D call: TRBD1 (5 bases). The CDR3 runs 10 residues. Trimming removed 7 bases from V and 8 bases from J, with 8 bases in between. Germline CDR1 SQVTM, CDR2 ANQGSEA. This chain's CDR3 is CSGRTGELFF. As DNA, the CDR3 is TGCAGCGGAAGGACAGGGGAGCTGTTTTTT.

The chain links TRBV2 to TRBJ1-2; D is unclear. Trimming took 4 bases from V and 7 from J, leaving 13 bases between them. The CDR3 loop spans 13 amino acids. Germline V gene sequence: CDR1 SNHLY, CDR2 FYNNEI. The CDR3 protein is CASSAMASSGYTF. The CDR3 DNA reads as TGTGCCAGCAGTGCCATGGCAAGTAGTGGCTACACCTTC.

There are many counts of this clonotype. The chain combines TRBV2 with TRBJ1-5; 7 positions match TRBD1. Germline V gene sequence: CDR1 SNHLY, CDR2 FYNNEI. After removal of 2 bases from V and 3 bases from J, the junction contained 7 bases not matched to a gene. This CDR3 is built from 16 residues. The CDR3 DNA is TGTGCCAGCAGTGAATTCCCGGGACAGCTCAATCAGCCCCAGCATTTT. Translating it yields CASSEFPGQLNQPQHF.

As to this clonotype: This may be a read error, as it is one base from a much larger clone. The chain uses TRBV15 and TRBJ1-3; D unclear. CDR1 is LNHNV, CDR2 YYDKDF, per germline (reference sequence). CDR3 size: 10 residues. CDR3 in DNA: TGTGCCAGCGGGCGAAACACCGTATATTTT. It is translated as CASGRNTVYF.

This chain connects TRBV7-9 to TRBJ2-3; D is uncertain. The CDR3 sequence is 15 residues long. Germline CDR1 is SEHNR and CDR2 is FQNEAQ (reference sequence). V was pared by 3 bases and J by 0 bases, with 10 bases between. The CDR3 DNA sequence: TGTGCCAGCAGCTTCTCCTTACGTAGCACAGATACGCAGTATTTT. It codes for CASSFSLRSTDTQYF.

The table lists this clonotype with a few counts. V and J are TRBV5-1 and TRBJ2-2, with D uncertain. The CDR3 totals 15 residues. CDR1 and CDR2 from the germline V gene are SGHRS and YFSETQ. V dropped 4 bases and J dropped 1 base, with 11 bases sitting between them. CDR3 sequence: CASSPSNRNTGELFF. The DNA for the CDR3 is TGCGCCAGCAGCCCCTCAAACAGGAACACCGGGGAGCTGTTTTTT.